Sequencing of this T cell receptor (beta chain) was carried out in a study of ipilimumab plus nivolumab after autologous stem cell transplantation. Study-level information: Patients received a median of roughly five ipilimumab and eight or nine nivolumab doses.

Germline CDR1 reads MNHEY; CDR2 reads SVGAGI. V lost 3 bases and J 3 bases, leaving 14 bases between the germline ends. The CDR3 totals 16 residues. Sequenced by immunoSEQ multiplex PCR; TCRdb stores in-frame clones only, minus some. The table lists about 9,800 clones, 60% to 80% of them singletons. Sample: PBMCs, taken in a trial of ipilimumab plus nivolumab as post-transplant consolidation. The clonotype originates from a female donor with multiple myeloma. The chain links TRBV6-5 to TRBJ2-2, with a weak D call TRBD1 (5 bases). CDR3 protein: CASSYLQGFYTGELFF. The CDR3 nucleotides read TGTGCCAGCAGTTATTTGCAGGGATTCTACACCGGGGAGCTGTTTTTT.